Below, one TCR beta chain is given with its context. The authors ran a second PCR of 7 to 11 cycles using a sample-barcoded 5' primer and a J-beta primer mix. TCRdb redid the calling of the 5' RACE reads with MiXCR, one entry per CDR3 protein. The profile covers about 1.1 million distinct CDR3 sequences, with roughly two fifths appearing a single time and about an eighth taken by the ten largest. The CDR3 contains 16 residues. V was trimmed by 3 bases and J by 6 bases, leaving 18 bases between them. Germline V CDR1 and CDR2: MNHEY, SMNVEV (reference sequence). This specimen comes from a study of blood T cells in healthy people across ages.

The material sequenced was blood. J is TRBJ1-5 and V is TRBV27; TRBD1 might be the D (5 bases). The receptor's source is a man aged 18 to 35 in good health. CDR3 sequence: CASSFRGREGIQPQHF. CDR3 coding DNA: TGTGCCAGCAGTTTCCGCGGCAGGGAGGGGATTCAGCCCCAGCATTTT.